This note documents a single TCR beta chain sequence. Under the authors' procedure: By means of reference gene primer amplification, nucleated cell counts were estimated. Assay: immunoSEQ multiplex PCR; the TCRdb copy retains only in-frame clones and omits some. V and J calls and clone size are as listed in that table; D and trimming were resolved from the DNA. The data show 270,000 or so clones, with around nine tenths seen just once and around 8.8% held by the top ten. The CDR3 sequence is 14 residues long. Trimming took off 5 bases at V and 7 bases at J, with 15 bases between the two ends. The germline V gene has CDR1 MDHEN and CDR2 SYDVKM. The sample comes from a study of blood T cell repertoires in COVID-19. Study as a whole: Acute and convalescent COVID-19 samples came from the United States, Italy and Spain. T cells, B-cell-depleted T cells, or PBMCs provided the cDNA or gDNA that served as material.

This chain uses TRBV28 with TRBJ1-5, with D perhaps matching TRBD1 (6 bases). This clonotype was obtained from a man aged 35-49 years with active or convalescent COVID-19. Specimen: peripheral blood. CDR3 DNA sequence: TGTGCCAGCAGTCCGCGACAGGCCCAACAGCCCCAGCATTTT. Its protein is CASSPRQAQQPQHF.